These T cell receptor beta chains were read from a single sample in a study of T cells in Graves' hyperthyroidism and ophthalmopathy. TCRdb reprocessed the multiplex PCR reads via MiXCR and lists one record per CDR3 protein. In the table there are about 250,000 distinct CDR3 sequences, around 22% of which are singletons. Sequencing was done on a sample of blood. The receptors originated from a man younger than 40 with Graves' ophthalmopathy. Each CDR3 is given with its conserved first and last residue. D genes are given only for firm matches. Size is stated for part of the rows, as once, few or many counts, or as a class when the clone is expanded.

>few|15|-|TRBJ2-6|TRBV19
TGTGCCAGTAGTACCGAGGGGTCTGGGGCCAACGTCCTGACTTTC
CASSTEGSGANVLTF
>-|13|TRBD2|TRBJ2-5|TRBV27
TGTGCCAGCCGCTCTAGCGGCCAAGAGACCCAGTACTTC
CASRSSGQETQYF
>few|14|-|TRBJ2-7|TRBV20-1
TGCAGTGCCACTAGGGCGGGGTCACTGGAAGAGCAGTACTTC
CSATRAGSLEEQYF
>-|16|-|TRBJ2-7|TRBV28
TGTGCCAGCAGTCCCTTGGGGGAGATAGCCGAGTACGAGCAGTACTTC
CASSPLGEIAEYEQYF
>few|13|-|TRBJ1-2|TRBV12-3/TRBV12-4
TGTGCCAGCAGTCTACGGAGATTATATGGCTACACCTTC
CASSLRRLYGYTF
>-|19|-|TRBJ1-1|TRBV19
TGTGCCAGTAGTATTGGATGGCGAGGTCAGGGAGTCGGAAACACTGAAGCTTTCTTT
CASSIGWRGQGVGNTEAFF
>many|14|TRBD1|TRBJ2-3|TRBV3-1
TGTGCCAGCAGCCGTAGACAGGGGACAGATACGCAGTATTTT
CASSRRQGTDTQYF
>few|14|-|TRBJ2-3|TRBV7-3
TGTGCCAGCAGCTTAAACTCCTACGGGGATACGCAGTATTTT
CASSLNSYGDTQYF
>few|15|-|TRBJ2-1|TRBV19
TGTGCCAGTAGTTTCCGGGTCGGGTCCTACAATGAGCAGTTCTTC
CASSFRVGSYNEQFF
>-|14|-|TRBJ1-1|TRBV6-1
TGTGCCAGCAGTGTTACAGGGCTGAACACTGAAGCTTTCTTT
CASSVTGLNTEAFF
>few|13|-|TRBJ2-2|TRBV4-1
TGCGCCAGCAGCTGGCAGAACACCGGGGAGCTGTTTTTT
CASSWQNTGELFF
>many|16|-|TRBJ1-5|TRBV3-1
TGTGCCAGCAGCCAAGGTGGACTCAGCCCCAATCAGCCCCAGCATTTT
CASSQGGLSPNQPQHF
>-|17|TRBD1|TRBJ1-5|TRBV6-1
TGTGCCAGCAGATGGACAGGGGGCCAGAGTAGCAATCAGCCCCAGCATTTT
CASRWTGGQSSNQPQHF
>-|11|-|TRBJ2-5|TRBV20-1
TGCAGTGCCCCAAACCAAGAGACCCAGTACTTC
CSAPNQETQYF
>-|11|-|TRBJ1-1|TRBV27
TGTGCCACCAGGGGGAACACTGAAGCTTTCTTT
CATRGNTEAFF
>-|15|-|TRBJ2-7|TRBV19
TGTGCCAGTAGCCAAGCAGCCACTACCCACTACGAGCAGTACTTC
CASSQAATTHYEQYF
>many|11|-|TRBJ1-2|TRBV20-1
TGCAGTGCAGAGGCTAACTATGGCTACACCTTC
CSAEANYGYTF
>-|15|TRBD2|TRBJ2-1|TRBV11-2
TGTGCCAGCAGCACGACTAGCGGGAGGGCCGGGATGCAGTTCTTC
CASSTTSGRAGMQFF
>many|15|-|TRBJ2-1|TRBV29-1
TGCAGCGTTGAAGATCCGGTGGGGAACTACAATGAGCAGTTCTTC
CSVEDPVGNYNEQFF
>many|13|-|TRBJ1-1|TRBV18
TGTGCCAGCTCACCAGGAAGGAACACTGAAGCTTTCTTT
CASSPGRNTEAFF
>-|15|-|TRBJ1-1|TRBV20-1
TGCAGTGCTAGAGACCCGACAGGCCCGAACACTGAAGCTTTCTTT
CSARDPTGPNTEAFF
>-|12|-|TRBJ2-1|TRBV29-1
TGCAGCGAACACAGCTCCTACAATGAGCAGTTCTTC
CSEHSSYNEQFF
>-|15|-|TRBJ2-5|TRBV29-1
TGCAGCGTTGTAAGGGGAGACCGGGGTGGGGAGACCCAGTACTTC
CSVVRGDRGGETQYF
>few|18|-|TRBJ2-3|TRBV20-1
TGCAGTGCTAGAGATCTAATCCGTCCAGGGCCGAGCACAGATACGCAGTATTTT
CSARDLIRPGPSTDTQYF
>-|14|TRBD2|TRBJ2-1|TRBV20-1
TGCAGTGCTATACCTAGCGGGAGTAGGAATGAGCAGTTCTTC
CSAIPSGSRNEQFF
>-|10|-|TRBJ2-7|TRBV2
TGTGCCAGCAGTGATTGTGAGCAGTACTTC
CASSDCEQYF